This T cell receptor (beta chain) was recorded in a study of PD-1 blockade in classical Hodgkin lymphoma. Study-level information: The nivolumab dose that patients received was 3 mg/kg, given intravenously every 2 weeks. Findings of the study overall: The study found complete responders had baseline diversity similar to newly diagnosed patients.

CDR1 and CDR2 from the germline V gene are LNHDA and SQIVND (reference sequence). The CDR3 runs 17 residues. J gave up 6 bases and V 3 bases, and 13 bases lay outside the gene matches. As concerns this clone: The antigen remains unidentified.

TCRdb's copy holds only in-frame clones and misses some; the assay was immunoSEQ multiplex PCR. Among 9,500 to 10,000 clones, around 90% were seen once, and the ten largest hold 13% to 15%. Every patient relapsed after autologous stem cell transplantation, and brentuximab vedotin exposure varied. The sample consisted of peripheral blood mononuclear cells (PBMCs), taken at baseline. The receptor was isolated from a human donor with classical Hodgkin lymphoma. V is TRBV19 and J is TRBJ2-7; 11 bases line up with TRBD2. As DNA, the CDR3 is TGTGCCAGTAGTATTAGGGGCGATAGGGGACTAGCGGTCGAGCAGTACTTC. It translates to CASSIRGDRGLAVEQYF.